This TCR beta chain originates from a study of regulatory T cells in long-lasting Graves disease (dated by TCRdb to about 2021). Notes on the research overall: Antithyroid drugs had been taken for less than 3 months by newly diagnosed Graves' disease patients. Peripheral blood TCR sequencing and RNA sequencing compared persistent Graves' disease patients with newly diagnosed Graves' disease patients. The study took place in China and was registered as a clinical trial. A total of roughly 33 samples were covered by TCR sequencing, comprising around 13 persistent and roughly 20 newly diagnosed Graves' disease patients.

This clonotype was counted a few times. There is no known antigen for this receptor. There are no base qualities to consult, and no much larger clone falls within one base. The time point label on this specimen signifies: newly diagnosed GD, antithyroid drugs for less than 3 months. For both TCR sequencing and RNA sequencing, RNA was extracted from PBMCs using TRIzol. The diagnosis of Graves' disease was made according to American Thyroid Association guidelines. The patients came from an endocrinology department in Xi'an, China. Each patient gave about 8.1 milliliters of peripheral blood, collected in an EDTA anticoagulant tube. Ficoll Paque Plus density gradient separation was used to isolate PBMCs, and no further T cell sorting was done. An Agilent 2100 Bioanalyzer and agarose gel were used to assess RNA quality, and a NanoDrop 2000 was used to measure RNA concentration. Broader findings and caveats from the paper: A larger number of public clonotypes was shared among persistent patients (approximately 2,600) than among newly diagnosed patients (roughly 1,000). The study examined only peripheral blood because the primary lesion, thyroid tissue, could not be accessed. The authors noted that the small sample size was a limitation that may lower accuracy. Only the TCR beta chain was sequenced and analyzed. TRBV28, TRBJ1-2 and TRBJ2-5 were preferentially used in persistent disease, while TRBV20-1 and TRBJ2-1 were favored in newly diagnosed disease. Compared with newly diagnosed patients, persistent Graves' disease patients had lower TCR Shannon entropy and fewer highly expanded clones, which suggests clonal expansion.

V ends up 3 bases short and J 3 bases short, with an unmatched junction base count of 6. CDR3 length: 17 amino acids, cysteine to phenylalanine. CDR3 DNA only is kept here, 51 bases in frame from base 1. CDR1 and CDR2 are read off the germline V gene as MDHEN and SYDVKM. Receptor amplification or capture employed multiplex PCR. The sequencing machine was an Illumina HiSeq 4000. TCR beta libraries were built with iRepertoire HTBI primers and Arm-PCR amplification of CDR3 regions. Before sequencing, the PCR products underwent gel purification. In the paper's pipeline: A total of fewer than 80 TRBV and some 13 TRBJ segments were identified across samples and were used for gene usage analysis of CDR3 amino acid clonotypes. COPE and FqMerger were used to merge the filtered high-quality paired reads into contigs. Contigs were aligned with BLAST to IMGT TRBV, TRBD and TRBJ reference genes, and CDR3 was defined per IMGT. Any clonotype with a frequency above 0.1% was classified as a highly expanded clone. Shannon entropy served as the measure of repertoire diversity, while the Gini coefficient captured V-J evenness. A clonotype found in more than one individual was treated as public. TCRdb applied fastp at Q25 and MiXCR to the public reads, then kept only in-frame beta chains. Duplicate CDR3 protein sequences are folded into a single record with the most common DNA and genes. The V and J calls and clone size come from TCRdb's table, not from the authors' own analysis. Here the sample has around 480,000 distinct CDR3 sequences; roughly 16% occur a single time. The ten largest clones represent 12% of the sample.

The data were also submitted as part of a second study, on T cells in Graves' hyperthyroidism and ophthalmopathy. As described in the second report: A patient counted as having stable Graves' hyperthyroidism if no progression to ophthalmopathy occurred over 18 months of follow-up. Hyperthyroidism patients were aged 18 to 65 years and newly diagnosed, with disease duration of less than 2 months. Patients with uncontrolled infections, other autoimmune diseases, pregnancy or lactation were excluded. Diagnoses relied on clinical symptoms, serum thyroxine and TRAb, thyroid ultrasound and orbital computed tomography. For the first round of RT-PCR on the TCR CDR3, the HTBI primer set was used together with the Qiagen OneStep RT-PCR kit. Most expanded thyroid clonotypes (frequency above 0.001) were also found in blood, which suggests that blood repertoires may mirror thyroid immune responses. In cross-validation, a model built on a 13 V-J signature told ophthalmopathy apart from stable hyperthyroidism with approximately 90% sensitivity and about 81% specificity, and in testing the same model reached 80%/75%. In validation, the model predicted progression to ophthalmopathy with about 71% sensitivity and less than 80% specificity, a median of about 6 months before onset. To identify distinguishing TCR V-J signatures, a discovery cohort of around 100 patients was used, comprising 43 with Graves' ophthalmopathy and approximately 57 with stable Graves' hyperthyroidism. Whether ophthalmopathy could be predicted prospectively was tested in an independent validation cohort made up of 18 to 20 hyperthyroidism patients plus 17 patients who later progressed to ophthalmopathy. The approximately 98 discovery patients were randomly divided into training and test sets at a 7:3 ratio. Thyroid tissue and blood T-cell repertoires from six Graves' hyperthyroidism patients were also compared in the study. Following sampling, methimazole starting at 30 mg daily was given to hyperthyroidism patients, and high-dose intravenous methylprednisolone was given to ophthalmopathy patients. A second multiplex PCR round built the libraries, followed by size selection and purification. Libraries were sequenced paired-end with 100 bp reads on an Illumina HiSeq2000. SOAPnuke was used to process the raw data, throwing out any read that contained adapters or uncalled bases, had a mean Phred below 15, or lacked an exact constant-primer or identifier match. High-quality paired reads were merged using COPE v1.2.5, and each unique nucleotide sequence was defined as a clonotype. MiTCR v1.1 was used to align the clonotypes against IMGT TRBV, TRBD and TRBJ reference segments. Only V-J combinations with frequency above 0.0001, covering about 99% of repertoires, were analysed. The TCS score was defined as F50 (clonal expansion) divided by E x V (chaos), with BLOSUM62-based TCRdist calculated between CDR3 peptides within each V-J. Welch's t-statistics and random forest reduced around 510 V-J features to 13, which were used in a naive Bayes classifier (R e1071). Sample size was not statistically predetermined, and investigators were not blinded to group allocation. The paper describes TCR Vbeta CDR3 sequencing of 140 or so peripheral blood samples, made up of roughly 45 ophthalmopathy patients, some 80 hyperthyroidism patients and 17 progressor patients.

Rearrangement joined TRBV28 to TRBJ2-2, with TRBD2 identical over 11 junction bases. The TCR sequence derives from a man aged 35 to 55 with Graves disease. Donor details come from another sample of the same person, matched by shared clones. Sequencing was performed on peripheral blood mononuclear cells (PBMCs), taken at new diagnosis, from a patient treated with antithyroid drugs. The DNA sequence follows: TGTGCCAGCAGTTTGGAGGGACTAGCGGCTCACACCGGGGAGCTGTTTTTT. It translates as CASSLEGLAAHTGELFF.